The 27 T cell receptor beta chains in this list originate from one sample, sequenced in a study of T cell responses to AZD1222 COVID-19 vaccine (TCRdb year 2021). Libraries came from the immunoSEQ multiplex PCR assay. TCRdb took over this immuneACCESS table, retaining in-frame rearrangements with V and J assigned. Such tables are incomplete; in checked studies, under half of the missing clones stem from an unresolved V gene, and the remainder is unexplained. Here the sample has tens of thousands of clones; approximately 90% occur a single time. The biggest ten clones account for less than 20% of the sample. In light of the paper, this sample's time point label describes: baseline before first vaccination. This sample comprised peripheral blood, obtained on day 0 of AZD1222 vaccination. These receptors were taken from an adult in good health.

A word on this clone: The same CDR3 can be traced to other DNA sequences in this sample. The V gene is TRBV6-1, the J gene TRBJ2-7; the D is unclear. The CDR3 runs 11 residues. V dropped 3 bases and J dropped 3 bases, with 3 bases sitting between them. CDR1 and CDR2 (germline): MNHNS, SASEGT. The CDR3 reads CASSEGYEQYF. CDR3 DNA sequence: TGTGCCAGCAGTGAGGGCTACGAGCAGTACTTC.

V gene TRBV28 combines with J gene TRBJ1-3; the match to TRBD1 covers 7 bases. This CDR3 region has 15 residues. The junction had 10 bases not matched to a gene; V was cut back by 11 bases and J by 0 bases. CDR1 and CDR2 (germline): MDHEN, SYDVKM. The CDR3 sequence is CAVQGGAISGNTIYF. DNA for the CDR3: TGTGCCGTCCAGGGGGGGGCTATCTCTGGAAACACCATATATTTT.

This chain uses TRBV15 with TRBJ2-7, with 10 bases matching TRBD1. This CDR3 has 14 residues. Trimming at V came to 3 bases and at J to 3 bases, leaving 2 bases not matched to a gene. The germline V gene encodes CDR1 LNHNV and CDR2 YYDKDF (reference sequence). The CDR3 loop reads CATSSGQGVYEQYF. CDR3 nucleotides: TGTGCCACCAGCAGTGGACAGGGGGTCTACGAGCAGTACTTC.

This chain uses TRBV6-5 with TRBJ2-3; 8 nucleotides match TRBD2. Germline CDR1 reads MNHEY; CDR2 reads SVGAGI. This CDR3 has 13 amino acids. The J segment lost 6 bases and the V segment lost 2 bases, leaving 1 base of the junction unmatched. Here the CDR3 reads CASSYPGGDTQYF. The CDR3, as DNA: TGTGCCAGCAGTTACCCGGGAGGGGATACGCAGTATTTT.

This rearrangement joins TRBV6-5 to TRBJ1-4; no clear D. There are 13 residues in the CDR3. Per the germline V gene, CDR1 is MNHEY and CDR2 is SVGAGI. The V end lost 2 bases, the J end lost 5 bases, and 6 bases lay between the germline ends. CDR3 DNA: TGTGCCAGCAGTTACGCGAGGAATGAAAAACTGTTTTTT. Protein product: CASSYARNEKLFF.

The V call is TRBV19, the J call TRBJ1-3; no clear D gene. Trimming cost V 6 bases and J 0 bases, with 9 bases left between them. The CDR3 covers 14 residues. Germline-derived CDR1 and CDR2 are LNHDA and SQIVND (reference sequence). The CDR3: CASSSFDSGNTIYF. CDR3 in DNA: TGTGCCAGTAGCTCGTTTGACTCTGGAAACACCATATATTTT. The complete variable domain, with remaining parts taken from reference TRBV19 and TRBJ1-3, reads DGGITQSPKYLFRKEGQNVTLSCEQNLNHDAMYWYRQDPGQGLRLIYYSQIVNDFQKGDIAEGYSVSREKKESFPLTVTSAQKNPTAFYLCASSSFDSGNTIYFGEGSWLTVV.

The chain carries TRBV5-4 and TRBJ1-2, with TRBD1 identical over 7 bases. This CDR3 has 14 residues. The germline gives CDR1 SGHNT, CDR2 YYREEE (reference sequence). The junction had 6 bases not matched to a gene; V was cut back by 3 bases and J by 4 bases. The chain's CDR3 is CASSSDRERYGYTF. CDR3 nucleotide sequence: TGTGCCAGCAGCTCTGACAGGGAGCGCTATGGCTACACCTTC.

V and J are TRBV24-1 and TRBJ2-7, with D possibly being TRBD1 (8 bases). Germline CDR1 KGHDR, CDR2 SFDVKD. The V gene lost 4 bases and the J gene lost 5 bases, with 20 bases spanning the gap. The CDR3 is made up of 16 amino acids. CDR3 protein: CATSDSGQGLLNEQYF. CDR3 sequence (DNA): TGTGCCACCAGTGACTCCGGACAGGGACTACTTAACGAGCAGTACTTC.

This sequence joins TRBV19 and TRBJ1-1; D not certain. The CDR3 consists of 13 residues. V was cut by 2 bases and J by 4 bases, with 8 bases left in between. Per the germline V gene, CDR1 is LNHDA and CDR2 is SQIVND (reference sequence). DNA of the CDR3: TGTGCCAGTAGTATACGGTTGTCCACTGAAGCTTTCTTT. Amino acids: CASSIRLSTEAFF.

V usage is TRBV3-1 (or the pseudogene TRBV3-2) and J usage is TRBJ1-1; D remains unclear. Germline assignment: CDR1 LGHDT and CDR2 YNNKEL (reference sequence). The CDR3 covers 14 residues. V was pared by 0 bases and J by 11 bases, with 16 bases between. DNA of the CDR3: TGTGCCAGCAGCCAAGATCCCGATAATATCGGGGCTTTCTTT. Protein product: CASSQDPDNIGAFF.

The V and J genes are TRBV6-1 and TRBJ1-6, with 7 nucleotides matching TRBD1. From germline, CDR1 is MNHNS and CDR2 SASEGT. The CDR3 is 17 residues long. Trimming took 5 bases from V and 5 from J; bases not matched to a gene: 12. CDR3 loop: CASSKGGLWGDNSPLHF. In DNA, the CDR3 is TGTGCCAGCAGTAAAGGGGGCCTTTGGGGAGATAATTCACCCCTCCACTTT.

V is TRBV5-6 and J is TRBJ2-5; tentatively, D is TRBD1 (5 bases). The CDR3 is 14 amino acids. CDR1 SGHDT and CDR2 YYEEEE come from the germline V gene. Trimming removed 3 bases from V and 5 bases from J, with 14 bases in between. The CDR3 DNA reads as TGTGCCAGCAGCTCGTTTCCTGGGGCGGAGACCCAGTACTTC. Residues: CASSSFPGAETQYF.

This clone was seen only once. The chain couples TRBV19 to TRBJ1-5; D is unclear. Germline V gives CDR1 LNHDA, CDR2 SQIVND (reference sequence). Trimming removed 3 bases from V and 0 bases from J, with 6 bases in between. The CDR3 is 14 residues long. The CDR3 nucleotides are TGTGCCAGTAGTATTGAGGGTAGCAATCAGCCCCAGCATTTT. Its protein product is CASSIEGSNQPQHF. The full variable domain, its missing parts supplied by reference TRBV19 and TRBJ1-5, is DGGITQSPKYLFRKEGQNVTLSCEQNLNHDAMYWYRQDPGQGLRLIYYSQIVNDFQKGDIAEGYSVSREKKESFPLTVTSAQKNPTAFYLCASSIEGSNQPQHFGDGTRLSIL.

The CDR3 DNA reads as TGTGCCAGCAGCCAAGAAAGGAGCTCTGGAAACACCATATATTTT. This sequence encodes CASSQERSSGNTIYF. The chain couples TRBV4-2 to TRBJ1-3; D remains ambiguous. CDR3 length equals 15 residues. Germline values: CDR1 LGHNA, CDR2 YNFKEQ. V was trimmed by 0 bases and J by 0 bases, leaving 6 bases between them.

Details on this clone: Its ends do not fully match the called genes, so a read error is possible. The chain recombines TRBV6-5 with TRBJ2-7, with D unresolved. This CDR3 comprises 11 residues. Germline assignment: CDR1 MNHEY and CDR2 SVGAGI. CDR3 in DNA: TGTGCCAGCAGTAATTGGTACGAGCAGTATTTC. Its protein product is CASSNWYEQYF.

CDR3 residues: CASSLSPGDRNTEAFF. The CDR3 DNA reads TGCGCCAGCAGCTTAAGCCCGGGGGACCGGAACACTGAAGCTTTCTTT. The V gene is TRBV5-1, the J gene TRBJ1-1, with D perhaps matching TRBD1 (5 bases). Germline CDR1 is SGHRS and CDR2 is YFSETQ. This CDR3 comprises 16 residues. The ends were cut back, 2 bases at V and 1 base at J, with 15 bases in the middle.

This clone has just one count. J is TRBJ2-2 and V is TRBV28; possibly TRBD2 for D (6 bases). The germline gives CDR1 MDHEN, CDR2 SYDVKM. V dropped 7 bases and J dropped 2 bases, with 11 bases sitting between them. CDR3 length: 14 amino acids. The CDR3 nucleotides read TGTGCCAGCACCATGGGGGGTAACACCGGGGAGCTGTTTTTT. Its translation is CASTMGGNTGELFF. The whole variable domain, remainder taken from reference TRBV28 and TRBJ2-2, is DVKVTQSSRYLVKRTGEKVFLECVQDMDHENMFWYRQDPGLGLRLIYFSYDVKMKEKGDIPEGYSVSREKKERFSLILESASTNQTSMYLCASTMGGNTGELFFGEGSRLTVL.

The chain uses TRBV5-1 and TRBJ2-5; TRBD2 agrees at 13 bases. Germline loops: CDR1 SGHRS, CDR2 YFSETQ. The CDR3 runs 19 residues. The trim removed 4 bases at V and 1 base at J, leaving 13 bases unmatched. The CDR3 DNA reads as TGCGCCAGCAGCAGGGAGGGGACTTGGACTAGCGGGAGCCAAGAGACCCAGTACTTC. Translated, it gives CASSREGTWTSGSQETQYF. The variable domain in full, with the rest retrieved from reference TRBV5-1 and TRBJ2-5, is KAGVTQTPRYLIKTRGQQVTLSCSPISGHRSVSWYQQTPGQGLQFLFEYFSETQRNKGNFPGRFSGRQFSNSRSEMNVSTLELGDSALYLCASSREGTWTSGSQETQYFGPGTRLLVL.

This chain links TRBV4-3 with TRBJ1-3, with no clear D. Germline V gene data show CDR1 as LGHNA and CDR2 as YSLEER. V shed 0 bases and J shed 4 bases, with 10 bases lying between them. CDR3 length: 15 residues. The CDR3 DNA is TGCGCCAGCAGCCAAGAAAGGGCGTACGGAAACACCATATATTTT. Its protein product is CASSQERAYGNTIYF.

This chain joins TRBV10-2 and TRBJ2-2; D not resolved. V lost 4 bases to trimming and J lost 3 bases, with 6 bases between them. Germline-derived CDR1 and CDR2 are WSHSY and SAAADI. The CDR3 consists of 13 residues. CDR3 sequence: CASSGRYTGELFF. The CDR3 region has the DNA TGCGCCAGCAGTGGGCGGTACACCGGGGAGCTGTTTTTT.

The V and J genes are TRBV12-3 or TRBV12-4 and TRBJ1-6; 9 positions agree with TRBD1. CDR3 length: 12 residues. J gave up 17 bases and V 3 bases, and 5 bases lay outside the gene matches. The CDR3 region has the DNA TGTGCCAGCAGTTTTCAAGGGGACAGGGTCCACTTT. Its translation is CASSFQGDRVHF.

The chain recombines TRBV27 with TRBJ2-7; 8 nucleotides agree with TRBD1. Germline trimming cut 3 bases from V and 2 bases from J; bases unmatched to any gene: 6. Germline-derived CDR1 and CDR2 are MNHEY and SMNVEV (reference sequence). The CDR3 totals 15 residues. CDR3 DNA: TGTGCCAGCAGTTTGGAGACAGGGGATACCTACGAGCAGTACTTC. It codes for CASSLETGDTYEQYF.

The CDR3 here is CASSVWGGTQYF. The DNA for the CDR3 is TGTGCCAGCAGCGTATGGGGCGGTACGCAGTATTTT. V usage is TRBV9 and J usage is TRBJ2-3; a possible D gene is TRBD1 (5 bases). Germline CDR1 is SGDLS and CDR2 is YYNGEE. Trimming cost V 1 base and J 8 bases, with 8 bases left between them. The CDR3 extends over 12 amino acids.

This chain joins TRBV19 and TRBJ1-2; the match to TRBD1 covers 12 bases. Trimming cost V 11 bases and J 3 bases; bases outside gene matches: 10. Germline V gene data show CDR1 as LNHDA and CDR2 as SQIVND (reference sequence). The CDR3 loop spans 15 amino acids. The CDR3 loop reads CAAQGRDRGHYGYTF. In DNA form, the CDR3 reads TGTGCCGCCCAAGGCCGGGACAGGGGGCACTATGGCTACACCTTC.

The rearrangement links TRBV6-1 to TRBJ1-2; D may be TRBD1 (5 bases). The CDR3 contains 12 residues. Per the germline V gene, CDR1 is MNHNS and CDR2 is SASEGT. Trimming removed 2 bases from V and 7 bases from J, with 8 bases in between. In nucleotides, the CDR3 is TGTGCCAGCAGTGAATCAGGGTTTGGCTACACCTTC. As protein: CASSESGFGYTF.

The chain recombines TRBV5-6 with TRBJ1-3; D is ambiguous. Trimming pared 4 bases from V and 7 bases from J, leaving 21 bases between. Germline V CDR1 and CDR2: SGHDT, YYEEEE. The CDR3 is 16 residues long. CDR3: CASSPQIRTSHNTIYF. For the CDR3, the DNA is TGTGCCAGCAGCCCACAAATCCGGACCTCCCACAACACCATATATTTT. The whole variable domain, remainder taken from reference TRBV5-6 and TRBJ1-3, is DAGVTQSPTHLIKTRGQQVTLRCSPKSGHDTVSWYQQALGQGPQFIFQYYEEEERQRGNFPDRFSGHQFPNYSSELNVNALLLGDSALYLCASSPQIRTSHNTIYFGEGSWLTVV.

Here the CDR3 reads CASSLVGALNSPLHF. The CDR3 region has the DNA TGTGCCAGCAGTTTAGTGGGCGCCCTTAATTCACCCCTCCACTTT. This chain uses TRBV27 with TRBJ1-6; no definite D call. The CDR3 is made up of 15 amino acids. Trimming stripped 2 bases from V and 6 bases from J, with 11 bases between. Germline V gene sequence: CDR1 MNHEY, CDR2 SMNVEV (reference sequence).